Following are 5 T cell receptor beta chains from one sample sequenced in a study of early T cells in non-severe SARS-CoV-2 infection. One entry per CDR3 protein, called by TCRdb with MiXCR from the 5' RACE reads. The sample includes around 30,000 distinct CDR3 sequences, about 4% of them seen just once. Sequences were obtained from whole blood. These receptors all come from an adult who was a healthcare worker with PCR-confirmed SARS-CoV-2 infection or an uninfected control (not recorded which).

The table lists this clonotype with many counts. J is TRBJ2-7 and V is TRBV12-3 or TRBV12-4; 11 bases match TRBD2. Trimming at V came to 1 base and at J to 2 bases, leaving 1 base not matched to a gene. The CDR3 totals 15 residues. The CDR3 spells CASSLVAGGPYEQYF. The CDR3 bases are TGTGCCAGCAGTTTAGTAGCGGGAGGGCCCTACGAGCAGTACTTC.

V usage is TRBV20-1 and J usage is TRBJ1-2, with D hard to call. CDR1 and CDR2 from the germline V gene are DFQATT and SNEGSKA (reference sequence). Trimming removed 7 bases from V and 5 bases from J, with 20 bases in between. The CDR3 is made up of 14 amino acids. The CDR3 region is CSVSARLALYGYTF. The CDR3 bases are TGCAGTGTCAGTGCTAGACTAGCACTGTATGGCTACACCTTC.

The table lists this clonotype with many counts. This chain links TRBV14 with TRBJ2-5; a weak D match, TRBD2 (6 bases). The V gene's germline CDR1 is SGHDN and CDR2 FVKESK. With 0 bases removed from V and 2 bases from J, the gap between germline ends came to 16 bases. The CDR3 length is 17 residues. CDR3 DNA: TGTGCCAGCAGCCAAGATTTGTTCGGCGGGGAACAAGAGACCCAGTACTTC. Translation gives CASSQDLFGGEQETQYF.

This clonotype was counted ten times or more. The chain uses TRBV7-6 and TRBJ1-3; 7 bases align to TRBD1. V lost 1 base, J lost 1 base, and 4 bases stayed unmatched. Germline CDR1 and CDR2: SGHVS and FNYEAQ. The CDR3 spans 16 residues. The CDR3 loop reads CASSLGQGVSGNTIYF. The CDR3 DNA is TGTGCCAGCAGCTTAGGCCAGGGGGTTTCTGGAAACACCATATATTTT. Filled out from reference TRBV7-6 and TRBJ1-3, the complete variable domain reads GAGVSQSPRYKVTKRGQDVALRCDPISGHVSLYWYRQALGQGPEFLTYFNYEAQQDKSGLPNDRFSAERPEGSISTLTIQRTEQRDSAMYRCASSLGQGVSGNTIYFGEGSWLTVV.

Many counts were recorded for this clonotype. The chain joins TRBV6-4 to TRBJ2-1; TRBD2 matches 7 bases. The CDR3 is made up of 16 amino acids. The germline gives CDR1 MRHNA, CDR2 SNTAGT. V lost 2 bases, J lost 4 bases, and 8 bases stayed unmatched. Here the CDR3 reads CASSDGDSGGYNEQFF. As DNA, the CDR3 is TGTGCCAGCAGTGACGGGGACTCGGGAGGTTACAATGAGCAGTTCTTC.